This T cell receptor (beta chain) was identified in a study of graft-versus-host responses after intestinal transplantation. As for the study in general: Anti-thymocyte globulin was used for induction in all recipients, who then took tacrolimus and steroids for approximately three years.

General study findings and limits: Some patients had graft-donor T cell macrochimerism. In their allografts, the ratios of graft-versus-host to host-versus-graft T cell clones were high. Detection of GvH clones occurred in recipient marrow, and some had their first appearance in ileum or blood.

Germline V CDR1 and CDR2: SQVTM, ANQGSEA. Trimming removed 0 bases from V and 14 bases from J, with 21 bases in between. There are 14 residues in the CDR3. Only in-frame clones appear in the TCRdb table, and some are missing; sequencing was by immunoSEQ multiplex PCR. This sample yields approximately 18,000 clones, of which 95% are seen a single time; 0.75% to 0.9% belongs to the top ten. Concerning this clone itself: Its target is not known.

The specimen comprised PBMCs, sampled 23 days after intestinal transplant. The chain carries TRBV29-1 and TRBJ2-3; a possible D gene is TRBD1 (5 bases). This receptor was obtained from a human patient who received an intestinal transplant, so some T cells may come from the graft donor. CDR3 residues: CSVEDWADSLELYF. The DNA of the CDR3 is TGCAGCGTTGAAGATTGGGCCGACAGCCTGGAGCTGTATTTT.